A selection of T cell receptor beta chains follows, all from one sample in a study of blood T cell repertoires in COVID-19. Clones were read by immunoSEQ multiplex PCR, and TCRdb kept only the in-frame ones, dropping some. The sample yields over 95,000 clones, approximately 84% seen once. Sequences were obtained from peripheral blood. The source is a woman in her sixties or seventies with acute or convalescent COVID-19. Both conserved end residues are part of each CDR3. The D gene is left open where the match is weak. The size field is filled for only some rows; it gives once, few, many or a size class.

V	J	D	length	size	DNA	CDR3
TRBV4-1	TRBJ1-3	TRBD1	15	few	TGCGCCAGCAGCCAAGGGTCCGGGACAGGGGGCAATTGGTATTTT	CASSQGSGTGGNWYF
TRBV5-5	TRBJ1-5	NA	15	NA	TGTGCCAGCAGCCGAAACAGTGATAGCAATCAGCCCCAGCATTTT	CASSRNSDSNQPQHF
TRBV27	TRBJ1-1	NA	15	NA	TGTGCCAGCAGTTTATCCCCGGGGTCGAACACTGAAGCTTTCTTT	CASSLSPGSNTEAFF
TRBV12-3/TRBV12-4	TRBJ1-1	NA	12	NA	TGTGCCAGCAGTTTTCGGGAGGCTGAAGCTTTCTTT	CASSFREAEAFF
TRBV24-1	TRBJ1-2	TRBD1	14	NA	TGTGCCACCAGTCGTGAGGGACAGAACTATGGCTACACCTTC	CATSREGQNYGYTF
TRBV5-4	TRBJ1-6	NA	14	NA	TGTGCCAGCAGCTCGTGGACAGATAATTCACCCCTCCACTTT	CASSSWTDNSPLHF
TRBV7-3	TRBJ2-7	NA	14	NA	TGTGCCAGCAGCTTGACCGGGACACCCTACGAGCAGTACTTC	CASSLTGTPYEQYF
TRBV25-1	TRBJ2-7	NA	13	NA	TGTGCCAGCAGTGACCACAGGTCCTACGAGCAGTACTTC	CASSDHRSYEQYF
TRBV28	TRBJ2-7	NA	12	NA	TGTGCCAGCAGTCCGGGGTATCGCGAGCAGTACTTC	CASSPGYREQYF
TRBV6-5	TRBJ2-5	TRBD2	15	NA	TGTGCCAGCTTCGGGCTAGCGGGGGGGCCAGAGACCCAGTACTTC	CASFGLAGGPETQYF
TRBV23-1	TRBJ1-4	NA	13	NA	TGCGCAAGCGGGGTAATCGTTCCGGGACACGGAATTTTT	CASGVIVPGHGIF
TRBV5-1	TRBJ2-3	NA	14	NA	TGCGCCAGCAGCTCACAGGGTTGGACAGATACGCAGTATTTT	CASSSQGWTDTQYF
TRBV11-3	TRBJ1-3	TRBD1	17	NA	TGTGCCAGCAGCTTAGGAACAACAGGGGGCTCTGGAAACACCATATATTTT	CASSLGTTGGSGNTIYF
TRBV7-9	TRBJ1-1	TRBD1	14	NA	TGTGCCAGCAGCCTGACAGGGGAGAACACTGAAGCTTTCTTT	CASSLTGENTEAFF
TRBV7-3	TRBJ1-3	TRBD1	14	NA	TGTGCCAGCAGCCAGACAGGGGAAGGGAGCACCATATATTTT	CASSQTGEGSTIYF
TRBV10-3	TRBJ1-3	TRBD1	15	once	TGTGCCATCAGTGATAAGACAGGGACTGGAAACACCATATATTTT	CAISDKTGTGNTIYF
TRBV6-2/TRBV6-3	TRBJ1-5	NA	13	NA	TGTGCCAGCAGTACCGGGGGATATCAGCCCCAGCATTTT	CASSTGGYQPQHF
TRBV7-2	TRBJ2-1	NA	17	NA	TGTGCCAGCAGCTTAGACATTCTGGGGGAGGTAAACAATGAGCAGTTCTTC	CASSLDILGEVNNEQFF
TRBV20-1	TRBJ2-7	TRBD2	14	NA	TGCAGTGCTAGTGGACTAGCGGGGAAATACGAGCAGTACTTC	CSASGLAGKYEQYF
TRBV11-2	TRBJ2-5	NA	15	NA	TGTGCCAGCAGCTTAGTCACACTGGAGGGAGGGACCCAGTACTTC	CASSLVTLEGGTQYF
TRBV4-3	TRBJ1-6	TRBD1	15	NA	TGCGCCAGCAGCCAAACCGGGACAGGGAATTCACCCCTCCACTTT	CASSQTGTGNSPLHF
TRBV7-2	TRBJ2-5	TRBD2	14	NA	TGTGCCAGCAGGTCGCCGGGACTAGCGTCGACCCAGTACTTC	CASRSPGLASTQYF
TRBV12-5	TRBJ2-1	TRBD2	15	NA	TGTGCTAGTGGTTTGGGACTAGCGGGTTACAATGAGCAGTTCTTC	CASGLGLAGYNEQFF
TRBV19	TRBJ2-2	NA	14	NA	TGTGCCACCAGTCGGCTAGCAGACACCGGGGAGCTGTTTTTT	CATSRLADTGELFF
TRBV7-2	TRBJ2-7	NA	13	NA	TGTGCCAGCAGCTTAACAAAAACCTACGAGCAGTACTTC	CASSLTKTYEQYF
TRBV7-8	TRBJ1-2	TRBD1	13	once	TGTGCCAGCAGCTGGGGACAGATCTATGGCTACACCTTC	CASSWGQIYGYTF
TRBV4-2	TRBJ2-7	NA	14	NA	TGTGCCAGCAGGGGGGGTGGATTAACCTACGAGCAGTACTTC	CASRGGGLTYEQYF
TRBV24-1	TRBJ1-5	NA	13	NA	TGTGCCACCAGTGATAAGGGGTGGCAGCCCCAGCATTTT	CATSDKGWQPQHF
TRBV11-3	TRBJ1-3	NA	16	NA	TGTGCCAGCAGCCTGAGCGGACAGAGCTCTGGAAACACCATATATTTT	CASSLSGQSSGNTIYF
TRBV27	TRBJ1-6	NA	14	NA	TGTGCCAGCAGTGCGGGAAGGTGGAATTCACCCCTCCACTTT	CASSAGRWNSPLHF
TRBV11-2	TRBJ1-5	NA	16	NA	TGTGCCAGCAGCTTTGGCGCGGACTATAGCAATCAGCCCCAGCATTTT	CASSFGADYSNQPQHF
TRBV7-6	TRBJ2-3	NA	15	NA	TGTGCCAGCAGCTTAGGGAGCAGGGCGGAGGATACGCAGTATTTT	CASSLGSRAEDTQYF
TRBV7-7	TRBJ2-5	TRBD2	14	NA	TGTGCTAGCAGCGGAAGCGGGAGCAAAGAGACCCAGTACTTC	CASSGSGSKETQYF
TRBV14	TRBJ1-2	TRBD1	13	NA	TGTGCCAGCAGCCATGGACAGGAGTATGGCTACACCTTC	CASSHGQEYGYTF
TRBV18	TRBJ2-2	NA	17	few	TGTGCCAGCTCACCCTCAGGGGTCCCATGGGACACCGGGGAGCTGTTTTTT	CASSPSGVPWDTGELFF
TRBV6-2/TRBV6-3	TRBJ1-2	NA	13	NA	TGTGCCAGCAGTATCGGGACAAACTATGGCTACACCTTC	CASSIGTNYGYTF
TRBV5-1	TRBJ2-2	TRBD2	15	NA	TGCGCCAGCAGAAGCGGGGGGCTTAACACCGGGGAGCTGTTTTTT	CASRSGGLNTGELFF
TRBV5-4	TRBJ1-1	NA	14	few	TGTGCCAGCAGCGCACAGGGTTATAACACTGAAGCTTTCTTT	CASSAQGYNTEAFF
TRBV7-2	TRBJ1-2	NA	14	NA	TGTGCCAGCAGCTTCTCGGGGGGTAACTATGGCTACACCTTC	CASSFSGGNYGYTF
TRBV12-5	TRBJ2-5	TRBD2	13	NA	TGTGCCCCCTCGAGCGGGGGCCAAGAGACCCAGTACTTC	CAPSSGGQETQYF
TRBV7-2	TRBJ1-5	NA	15	once	TGTGCCAGCAGCTTGGGACACTATAGCAATCAGCCCCAGCATTTT	CASSLGHYSNQPQHF
TRBV18	TRBJ2-4	NA	15	NA	TGTGCCAGCTCACGCGAGGGAATAGCCAAAAACATTCAGTACTTC	CASSREGIAKNIQYF
TRBV27	TRBJ2-7	TRBD2	15	NA	TGTGCCAGCAGTCCCGCGGGACTAGCGGGGGGGGTGCAGTACTTC	CASSPAGLAGGVQYF
TRBV2	TRBJ2-7	TRBD2	14	NA	TGTGCCAGCATGCTGACTAGCGTGGCCTACGAGCAGTACTTC	CASMLTSVAYEQYF
TRBV5-1	TRBJ2-7	NA	16	NA	TGCGCCAGCAGCACCGGGAGAGGGCTAAGCTCCTACGAGCAGTACTTC	CASSTGRGLSSYEQYF
TRBV14	TRBJ1-6	TRBD1	15	few	TGTGCCAGCAGCCAAGAATCGACAGGGTTTTCACCCCTCCACTTT	CASSQESTGFSPLHF
TRBV28	TRBJ1-6	TRBD1	16	NA	TGTGCCAGCAGTTTACCCGACAGGGGAATAAGTTCACCCCTCCACTTT	CASSLPDRGISSPLHF
TRBV10-3	TRBJ1-1	TRBD1	15	NA	TGTGCCATCAGTGAGAATCAGGGGGAGAACACTGAAGCTTTCTTT	CAISENQGENTEAFF
TRBV28	TRBJ2-3	TRBD2	17	NA	TGTGCCAGCTTCCCCCGGACTAGCGGGGTGAGCACAGATACGCAGTATTTT	CASFPRTSGVSTDTQYF
TRBV5-1	TRBJ1-1	NA	12	NA	TGCGCCAGCAGCAGGGACACGACTGAAGCTTTCTTT	CASSRDTTEAFF
TRBV10-2	TRBJ2-5	TRBD2	17	NA	TGCGCCAGCAGTTTTCCGACTAGCGGGGGGTTACAAGAGACCCAGTACTTC	CASSFPTSGGLQETQYF
TRBV30	TRBJ1-3	TRBD1	15	NA	TGTGCCTGGAGTGCACGGACAGGAATTGGAAACACCATATATTTT	CAWSARTGIGNTIYF
TRBV29-1	TRBJ1-5	NA	13	few	TGCAGCGTTGTCACCGGGGTGAATCAGCCCCAGCATTTT	CSVVTGVNQPQHF
TRBV7-9	TRBJ1-1	NA	13	NA	TGTGCCAGCAGCCGAGACAGAAACACTGAAGCTTTCTTT	CASSRDRNTEAFF